The present TCR beta chain was sequenced within a study of T cell repertoires in ileal Crohn's disease. Across the study: M6 samples are neoterminal ileum biopsies from postoperative colonoscopy.

Method: immunoSEQ multiplex PCR; TCRdb's copy keeps in-frame clones and lacks some. Of almost 15,000 clones listed, just under 80% are singletons. Trimming took 0 bases from V and 4 from J; bases not matched to a gene: 3. The germline V gene has CDR1 SGHTA and CDR2 FQGNSA. The CDR3 runs to 15 residues. About this clone itself: Its antigen is as yet unknown.

Time point here: neoterminal ileum biopsy at postoperative endoscopy, about 6 months after surgery. General study results and limits: All patients with clonality above 26.8% had endoscopic recurrence.

The TCR sequence derives from an adult with Crohn's disease. The genes are TRBV7-2 and TRBJ2-1, with 7 bases aligning to TRBD2. What was sequenced was ileal tissue. The CDR3 sequence is CASSLAGGRYNEQFF. The CDR3 DNA is TGTGCCAGCAGCTTAGCGGGAGGGAGATACAATGAGCAGTTCTTC.